This T cell receptor beta chain was observed in a study of control samples from healthy donors and cancer patients. Produced via immunoSEQ multiplex PCR; TCRdb's table is partial and in-frame only. The sample lists about 99,000 clones; around 88% were seen once. The CDR3 runs 13 residues. The germline V gene has CDR1 MNHNS and CDR2 SASEGT. Trimming took off 3 bases at V and 9 bases at J, with 15 bases between the two ends. The source of this sequence is a man aged 60 to 75 with lung cancer. The sequenced material came from PBMCs. This chain joins TRBV6-1 and TRBJ2-7; D call uncertain. CDR3 in amino acids: CASSDRLPNGQYV. The CDR3 coding sequence is TGTGCCAGCAGTGACAGGCTCCCGAACGGGCAGTACGTC.